This T cell receptor beta chain is drawn from a study of cytotoxic CD8 clonotypes in ibrutinib-treated CLL. The study's findings and limits: Sampling time points were not equivalent between sustained-remission and progressing patients.

Only in-frame clones appear in the TCRdb table, and some are missing; sequencing was by immunoSEQ multiplex PCR. The sample lists roughly 250,000 clones; 70% were seen once. Germline V gene lookup returns CDR1 LNHDA and CDR2 SQIVND (reference sequence). V shed 3 bases and J shed 3 bases, with 14 bases lying between them. The CDR3 is 15 amino acids. Note on this clone: The antigen remains unidentified.

The rearrangement joins TRBV19 to TRBJ1-1; possible D gene TRBD1, 5 bases. The sequencing used PBMCs, collected after 24 months of ibrutinib treatment. The TCR comes from a human donor with chronic lymphocytic leukemia. The CDR3 loop reads CASSIRGGEYTEAFF. The CDR3 DNA follows: TGTGCCAGTAGTATTCGCGGAGGGGAGTACACTGAAGCTTTCTTT.